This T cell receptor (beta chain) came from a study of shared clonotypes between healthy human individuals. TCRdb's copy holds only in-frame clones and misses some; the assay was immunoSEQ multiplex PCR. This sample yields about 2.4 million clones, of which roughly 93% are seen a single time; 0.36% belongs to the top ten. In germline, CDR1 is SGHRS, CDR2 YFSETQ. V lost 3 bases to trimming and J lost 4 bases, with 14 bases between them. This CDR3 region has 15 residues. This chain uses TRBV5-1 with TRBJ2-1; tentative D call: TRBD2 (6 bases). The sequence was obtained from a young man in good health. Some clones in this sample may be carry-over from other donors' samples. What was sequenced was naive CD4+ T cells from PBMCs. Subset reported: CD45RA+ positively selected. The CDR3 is CASSSRLGRYNEQFF. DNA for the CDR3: TGCGCCAGCAGCTCCAGACTAGGGAGATACAATGAGCAGTTCTTC. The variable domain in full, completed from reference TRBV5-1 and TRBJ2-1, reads KAGVTQTPRYLIKTRGQQVTLSCSPISGHRSVSWYQQTPGQGLQFLFEYFSETQRNKGNFPGRFSGRQFSNSRSEMNVSTLELGDSALYLCASSSRLGRYNEQFFGPGTRLTVL.